These T cell receptor beta chains were read from a single sample in a study of CD8 T cells in ankylosing spondylitis. In TCRdb, the 5' RACE reads were re-called with MiXCR into one record per CDR3 protein. The sample consists of 300,000 to 350,000 distinct CDR3 sequences, less than 25% of them appearing once. Sequencing input: blood, either unsorted or a sorted T cell fraction (not recorded which). All receptors derive from a female donor with ankylosing spondylitis or in good health (not recorded which). The CDR3 runs from the conserved cysteine through the conserved F or W. A D gene is named only where the DNA matches it firmly. Size tells how often a clone was seen (once, few, many) or the class of an expanded clone, and some rows leave it out.

J gene | V gene | clone size | D gene | CDR3 DNA | CDR3 protein
TRBJ2-7 | TRBV30 | . | TRBD1 | TGTGCCTGGTCTCAGGACAGGGGGACCTACGAGCAGTACTTC | CAWSQDRGTYEQYF
TRBJ1-1 | TRBV5-1 | few | . | TGCGCCAGCAGCCACGATGGACAGCGAAACACTGAAGCTTTCTTT | CASSHDGQRNTEAFF
TRBJ1-1 | TRBV20-1 | few | TRBD1 | TGCAGTCCAGGGGAGGGGGCGGCTTTCTTT | CSPGEGAAFF
TRBJ1-2 | TRBV15 | few | . | TGTGCCACCAGCAGAGACAGATATGGCTACACCTTC | CATSRDRYGYTF
TRBJ2-7 | TRBV10-3 | many | . | TGTGCCATCAGTGAGTCAGGGCGGGACGAGCAGTACTTC | CAISESGRDEQYF
TRBJ2-1 | TRBV12-2 | . | . | TGTGCAAGTCGCTTAGCGGGCGCCTCGACTTGCGACAATGAGCAGTTCTTC | CASRLAGASTCDNEQFF
TRBJ1-1 | TRBV2 | . | . | TGTGCCAGCCTTCCAGGGGATATCTCTACTGAAGCTTTCTTT | CASLPGDISTEAFF
TRBJ2-6 | TRBV20-1 | . | . | TGCAGTGCTAGAATACAGGGTAGCCTGAACTCTGGGGCCAACGTCCTGACTTTC | CSARIQGSLNSGANVLTF
TRBJ2-2 | TRBV7-2 | . | . | TGTGCCAGCAGCCTATATGGCGGGCACACCGGGGAGCTGTTTTTT | CASSLYGGHTGELFF
TRBJ2-6 | TRBV4-3 | few | . | TGCGCCAGCAGCCAAGTTTCCTCTGGGGCCAACGTCCTGACTTTC | CASSQVSSGANVLTF
TRBJ2-2 | TRBV4-1 | . | TRBD2 | TGCGCCAGCAGCCAAGATTGGGGACTAGAATCTCCAAACACCGGGGAGCTGTTTTTT | CASSQDWGLESPNTGELFF
TRBJ1-1 | TRBV6-5 | . | . | TGTGCCAGCAGTTACTTAGGGGCTGGGGGGGGCACTGAAGCTTTCTTT | CASSYLGAGGGTEAFF
TRBJ2-7 | TRBV18 | many | TRBD2 | TGTGCCAGCTCATCCAGGACTAGCGGGAGTTTCTCCTACGAGCAGTACTTC | CASSSRTSGSFSYEQYF
TRBJ2-7 | TRBV7-6 | . | . | TGTGCCAGCAGCTTAGCCCCCAGGTTGGGATCTTCTACCCCTAGCTCCTACGAGCAGTACTTC | CASSLAPRLGSSTPSSYEQYF
TRBJ2-5 | TRBV7-8 | . | TRBD2 | TGTGCCAGCAGCTTCCGCGGCCTAGCGGAAGAGACCCAGTACTTC | CASSFRGLAEETQYF
TRBJ2-3 | TRBV7-9 | few | . | TGTGCCAGCAGCCGCTCGGGACGCAGGGCCACAGATACGCAGTATTTT | CASSRSGRRATDTQYF
TRBJ2-1 | TRBV12-3/TRBV12-4 | few | . | TGTGCCAGCAGTTTACACTCCGACAATGAGCAGTTCTTC | CASSLHSDNEQFF
TRBJ1-6 | TRBV3-1 | few | . | TGTGCCAGCAGCCAAGGGACACGTATCGGTAATTCACCCCTCCACTTT | CASSQGTRIGNSPLHF
TRBJ2-3 | TRBV15 | . | . | TGTGCCACCAGCAGTCTGGGAGCCCCCCCAGATACGCAGTATTTT | CATSSLGAPPDTQYF
TRBJ2-7 | TRBV20-1 | few | . | TGCAGTGCTGGGGAGGAACACGAGCAGTACTTC | CSAGEEHEQYF
TRBJ2-1 | TRBV20-1 | few | . | TGCAGTGCCCGGGGATTGACCTACAATGAGCAGTTCTTC | CSARGLTYNEQFF
TRBJ2-3 | TRBV7-9 | . | . | TGTGCCAGCAGCCAGGGCCCTACAGATACGCAGTATTTT | CASSQGPTDTQYF